These 27 T cell receptor beta chains originate from one sample sequenced in a study of tumor and adjacent non-tumor tissue in lung cancer. TCRbeta libraries were built with three rounds of nested PCR, modified from ARM-PCR. TCRdb called the multiplex PCR reads again in MiXCR, with one record for every CDR3 protein. The sample contains roughly 120,000 distinct CDR3 sequences, 60% to 70% of which appear only once. RNA was extracted from bulk tissue without any cell sorting. The normal lung tissue was taken more than 3 cm from the tumor edge. Sample: distant non-tumor lung tissue. The source is a man between 60 and 70 years old with non-small cell lung cancer.

The V and J genes are TRBV9 and TRBJ2-7, with D perhaps matching TRBD2 (5 bases). Per germline, CDR1 SGDLS and CDR2 YYNGEE. The ends were cut back, 1 base at V and 6 bases at J, with 14 bases in the middle. The CDR3 spans 14 residues. Here the CDR3 DNA reads TGTGCCAGCAGCGTATATGAGGGTAGCTCCGAGCAGTACTTC. Encoded protein: CASSVYEGSSEQYF.

Only a few counts were recorded for this clonotype. This is likely a read error, given that the CDR3 carries no conserved phenylalanine or tryptophan at its end. V and J are TRBV12-3 or TRBV12-4 and TRBJ2-5; the D gene could be TRBD1 or TRBD2 (6 bases each). The CDR3 length is 15 residues. Trimming shortened V by 6 bases and J by 4 bases, and 18 bases separated the two germline ends. CDR3 sequence (DNA): TGTGCCAGCAGCTTCACTACAGGGAGGTCAGAGACCCAGTACCTC. Its translation: CASSFTTGRSETQYL.

As to this clonotype: One end of the junction does not line up with germline, which may come from a read error. The V gene is TRBV10-3, the J gene TRBJ1-1; weak D call: TRBD1 (6 bases). CDR1 and CDR2 (germline): ENHRY, SYGVKD. CDR3 length equals 13 residues. The CDR3 protein is CTISGGVGTEAFF. The CDR3 nucleotides are TGTACCATCAGTGGGGGCGTCGGCACTGAAGCTTTCTTT.

The chain couples TRBV11-2 to TRBJ2-1; 7 positions agree with TRBD2. V dropped 4 bases and J dropped 9; count of bases not matched to a gene: 6. The CDR3 has 13 residues. In germline, CDR1 is SGHAT, CDR2 FQNNGV. The CDR3 sequence is CASSWTSGCEQFF. The CDR3 bases are TGTGCCAGCAGCTGGACTAGTGGTTGTGAGCAGTTCTTC. The full variable domain, completed using reference TRBV11-2 and TRBJ2-1, is EAGVAQSPRYKIIEKRQSVAFWCNPISGHATLYWYQQILGQGPKLLIQFQNNGVVDDSQLPKDRFSAERLKGVDSTLKIQPAKLEDSAVYLCASSWTSGCEQFFGPGTRLTVL.

On this clonotype itself: At one end, the junction sequence differs from germline, possibly due to a read error. Written as DNA, the CDR3 is TGTGCCAGCACACGGACTGCTACGTCTACTGAGCAGTTTTTC. Translating it yields CASTRTATSTEQFF. The V call is TRBV11-3, the J call TRBJ2-1; D might be TRBD2 (5 bases). This CDR3 is built from 14 residues. The germline V gene encodes CDR1 SGHNT and CDR2 YENEEA.

The chain has TRBV5-6 and TRBJ2-7, with a weak D call TRBD2 (5 bases). The CDR3 is 16 residues long. CDR1 is SGHDT, CDR2 YYEEEE, per germline. V lost 3 bases and J lost 7, with 23 bases in between. The CDR3 reads CASSWSPGSGSYEQYF. CDR3 nucleotide sequence: TGTGCCAGCAGCTGGAGCCCGGGGTCGGGGAGCTATGAGCAGTACTTC.

The V gene is TRBV6-1, the J gene TRBJ2-1; 7 nucleotides line up with TRBD1. The CDR3 has 16 residues. Germline-derived CDR1 and CDR2 are MNHNS and SASEGT. The V and J ends lost 7 bases and 4 bases, in that order; junction bases with no gene match: 13. CDR3 sequence reads: CASNEGTGTVYNEQFF. In nucleotides, the CDR3 is TGTGCCAGCAATGAGGGCACCGGGACAGTATACAATGAGCAGTTCTTC.

This clonotype appeared many times. The chain combines TRBV10-1 with TRBJ2-1, with TRBD1 identical over 9 bases. Germline values: CDR1 WNHNN, CDR2 SYGVQD (reference sequence). CDR3 length: 15 residues. Trimming at V came to 4 bases and at J to 7 bases, leaving 8 bases not matched to a gene. The CDR3 loop is CASSAGTGLVNEQFF. The CDR3 DNA follows: TGCGCCAGCAGTGCCGGGACAGGGTTGGTGAATGAGCAGTTCTTC.

Worth noting for this clonotype: Because the CDR3 is missing its conserved closing phenylalanine or tryptophan, this is likely a read error. The CDR3 DNA is TGTGCCTGGAGTGTACCGAGGGGGACAGGGTATTTTATGGGAAACACCATATATTCT. Its protein product is CAWSVPRGTGYFMGNTIYS. The chain is built from TRBV30 and TRBJ1-3; 9 bases map to TRBD1. Germline CDR1 reads GTSNPN; CDR2 reads SVGIG (reference sequence). The CDR3 has 19 amino acids. Trimming removed 0 bases from V and 4 bases from J; junction bases left unmatched: 16.

As regards this clonotype: The conserved final phenylalanine or tryptophan is absent from the CDR3, which likely points to a read error. The chain is built from TRBV14 and TRBJ2-7, with 10 bases matching TRBD1. This CDR3 is 15 amino acids long. The germline gives CDR1 SGHDN, CDR2 FVKESK. The CDR3: CANSGPGQGMYEQYR. CDR3 coding DNA: TGTGCCAACAGCGGACCGGGACAGGGGATGTACGAGCAGTACCGC.

A note on this clonotype: A much larger clone differs from this one at a single base, so this may be a read error. The J gene is TRBJ1-1, the V gene TRBV21-1; the table's D gene call, TRBD1, was not cross checked with the DNA. TRBV21-1 is termed a pseudogene. There are 12 residues in the CDR3. CDR3 sequence (DNA): TGTGCCAGCAGCAAACGGGAATCTGAAGCTTCCTTT. This translates into CASSKRESEASF.

This clonotype was recorded many times. The chain links TRBV6-5 to TRBJ1-1; D is possibly TRBD1 (5 bases). V was clipped by 0 bases and J by 0 bases, with 14 bases between them. Germline V gene lookup returns CDR1 MNHEY and CDR2 SVGAGI. The CDR3 length is 17 residues. For the CDR3, the DNA is TGTGCCAGCAGTTACTCCGCAACAGGAGTAATGAACACTGAAGCTTTCTTT. Translating gives CASSYSATGVMNTEAFF.

Details on this clonotype: As the CDR3 is not closed by the conserved phenylalanine or tryptophan, this likely results from a read error. The chain uses TRBV10-3 and TRBJ2-1, with a possible D match to TRBD1 (6 bases). V was clipped by 8 bases and J by 4 bases, with 15 bases between them. The CDR3 runs 14 residues. Germline lookup yields CDR1 ENHRY and CDR2 SYGVKD. CDR3 nucleotide sequence: TGTGCCATCTCCGGGACATGGATGTACAATGAGCAGTTCTTA. This translates into CAISGTWMYNEQFL.

A note on this clonotype: This may arise from a read error, as a much more abundant clone is one base away. This chain uses TRBV7-9 with TRBJ2-7, with D perhaps matching TRBD2 (5 bases). From germline, CDR1 is SEHNR and CDR2 FQNEAQ (reference sequence). Trimming cost V 5 bases and J 0 bases, with 20 bases left between them. This CDR3 is built from 17 residues. DNA for the CDR3: TGTGCCAGCAGCCCCCAGACCCGACTACATATCTCCTACGAGCAGTACTTC. Amino acids: CASSPQTRLHISYEQYF.

Note on this clonotype: Relative to the germline gene, one junction end is altered; a read error may explain this. The rearrangement joins TRBV29-1 to TRBJ2-1; D gene unclear. CDR1 SQVTM and CDR2 ANQGSEA come from the germline V gene. This CDR3 has 12 amino acids. The CDR3 loop reads CNVGIAHNEQFF. The CDR3, as DNA: TGCAACGTTGGGATAGCCCACAATGAGCAGTTCTTC.

In regard to this clonotype: A single base separates this from a much larger clone, so it may be a read error. This chain joins TRBV6-6 and TRBJ1-5; weak D call: TRBD1 (6 bases). Per germline, CDR1 MNHNY and CDR2 SVGAGI (reference sequence). The CDR3 totals 15 residues. Here the CDR3 DNA reads TGTGCCAGCAGGATACAGGGAACGGGCAATCAGCCCAAGCATTTT. This gives the protein CASRIQGTGNQPKHF.

This chain uses TRBV29-1 with TRBJ1-1; D is perhaps TRBD1 (5 bases). Per germline, CDR1 SQVTM and CDR2 ANQGSEA. V gave up 6 bases and J gave up 7 bases, with 21 bases separating them. This CDR3 comprises 14 residues. Written as DNA, the CDR3 is TGCAGCGTCCGGGTGGAGGGGTGGGTGAATGAAGCTTTCTTT. Amino acids: CSVRVEGWVNEAFF. The entire variable domain, with the rest obtained from reference TRBV29-1 and TRBJ1-1, is as follows: SAVISQKPSRDICQRGTSLTIQCQVDSQVTMMFWYRQQPGQSLTLIATANQGSEATYESGFVIDKFPISRPNLTFSTLTVSNMSPEDSSIYLCSVRVEGWVNEAFFGQGTRLTVV.

Comments on this clonotype: At one end, the junction sequence differs from germline, possibly due to a read error. The rearrangement links TRBV6-1 to TRBJ1-6; 9 bases match TRBD1. Germline CDR1 and CDR2: MNHNS and SASEGT. This CDR3 comprises 14 residues. The DNA of the CDR3 is TGTGTCAGCACCATAGGACAGGGGAATTCGCCCCTCCACTTT. Translating it yields CVSTIGQGNSPLHF.

The J gene is TRBJ2-5, the V gene TRBV6-2 or TRBV6-3; a possible D gene is TRBD2 (5 bases). This CDR3 comprises 12 residues. Trimming removed 10 bases at V and 5 bases at J, with 14 bases between. Per the germline V gene, CDR1 is MNHEY and CDR2 is SVGEGT. The CDR3 reads CANIGLRETQYF. The CDR3 bases are TGTGCCAACATCGGACTCAGGGAGACCCAGTACTTC.

On this clonotype itself: One base away lies a much larger clone, so this may be a sequencing read error. J is TRBJ2-1 and V is TRBV12-5; perhaps D is TRBD1 or TRBD2 (6 bases each). This CDR3 has 14 residues. Trimming took 3 bases from V and 7 from J, leaving 13 bases between them. Germline V gene data show CDR1 as LGHNT and CDR2 as FRNRAP. The CDR3 is CASGLGGLENEQFF. The CDR3 nucleotides read TGTGCTAGTGGTTTAGGGGGGCTGGAGAATGAGCAGTTCTTC.

The rearrangement uses TRBV6-6 and TRBJ1-5; D gene unclear. The CDR3 length is 15 residues. CDR1 is MNHNY and CDR2 is SVGAGI in the germline V gene (reference sequence). Trimming took off 2 bases at V and 11 bases at J, with 19 bases between the two ends. This CDR3 reads CASSYGRVDNKSQHF. The CDR3 coding sequence is TGTGCCAGCAGTTACGGGAGGGTTGACAATAAGTCCCAGCATTTT.

To note about this clonotype: It may be a read error: a sequence one base away is much more abundant. The chain uses TRBV5-1 and TRBJ2-7, with D perhaps TRBD1 (5 bases). The length of the CDR3 is 15 residues. The germline gives CDR1 SGHRS, CDR2 YFSETQ. The V gene lost 0 bases and the J gene lost 1 base, with 11 bases spanning the gap. The CDR3 spells CASSLEPGPSYEQYF. The DNA for the CDR3 is TGCGCCAGCAGCTTGGAACCAGGGCCATCCTACGAGCAGTACTTC. Full variable domain (rest looked up from reference TRBV5-1 and TRBJ2-7): KAGVTQTPRYLIKTRGQQVTLSCSPISGHRSVSWYQQTPGQGLQFLFEYFSETQRNKGNFPGRFSGRQFSNSRSEMNVSTLELGDSALYLCASSLEPGPSYEQYFGPGTRLTVT.

Many counts were recorded for this clonotype. This chain uses TRBV11-2 with TRBJ2-6, with D unresolved. V dropped 2 bases and J dropped 0 bases, with 5 bases sitting between them. Germline CDR1 reads SGHAT; CDR2 reads FQNNGV. The CDR3 has 15 residues. The CDR3 DNA is TGTGCCAGCAGCTTACATGACTCTGGGGCCAACGTCCTGACTTTC. It yields the protein CASSLHDSGANVLTF. The full variable domain, completed using reference TRBV11-2 and TRBJ2-6, is EAGVAQSPRYKIIEKRQSVAFWCNPISGHATLYWYQQILGQGPKLLIQFQNNGVVDDSQLPKDRFSAERLKGVDSTLKIQPAKLEDSAVYLCASSLHDSGANVLTFGAGSRLTVL.

To note about this clonotype: The junction departs from the called germline gene at one end, perhaps through a read error. The rearrangement joins TRBV5-1 to TRBJ2-2, with TRBD1 as a possible D gene (5 bases). CDR1 SGHRS and CDR2 YFSETQ come from the germline V gene. The CDR3 sequence is 14 residues long. The CDR3: CVSSTTENTGELFF. The CDR3 bases are TGCGTCAGCAGTACGACAGAGAACACCGGGGAGCTGTTTTTT.

This clonotype has just one count. A clone one base away is much larger, so this may be a read error. The gene calls are TRBV30 and TRBJ1-5; maybe TRBD1 (5 bases). The CDR3 runs 13 residues. Germline loops: CDR1 GTSNPN, CDR2 SVGIG (reference sequence). Here the CDR3 DNA reads TGTACCTGGAGTCAGGGTGAGAGTCAGCCCCAGCATTTT. Amino acid sequence: CTWSQGESQPQHF.

With respect to this clonotype: One junction end disagrees with the germline gene, perhaps due to a read error. V gene TRBV28 combines with J gene TRBJ2-3, with 7 bases fitting TRBD1. This CDR3 has 13 amino acids. Per germline, CDR1 MDHEN and CDR2 SYDVKM. The CDR3 is CVSSFGGTDTQFF. DNA of the CDR3: TGTGTCAGCAGTTTCGGTGGGACAGATACGCAGTTTTTT.

Remarks on this clonotype: A much more abundant neighbour one base away suggests this may be a read error. V and J are TRBV13 and TRBJ2-5, with 7 bases lining up with TRBD1. The CDR3 spans 16 residues. J gave up 10 bases and V 5 bases, and 19 bases lay outside the gene matches. Germline assignment: CDR1 PRHDT and CDR2 FYEKMQ (reference sequence). The CDR3 spells CASSEQGSDGLKSQYF. CDR3 DNA sequence: TGTGCCAGCAGCGAACAGGGGAGTGATGGGTTGAAGAGCCAGTACTTC.